These 13 T cell receptor beta chains share one sample of origin, sequenced in a study of early T cells in non-severe SARS-CoV-2 infection. MiXCR, applied by TCRdb to the 5' RACE reads, yields one record per CDR3 protein. The sample lists 80,000 to 95,000 distinct CDR3 sequences, 16% occurring once. The specimen was whole blood, collected at baseline. These receptors were collected from an adult who was a healthcare worker with PCR-confirmed SARS-CoV-2 infection or an uninfected control (not recorded which).

This clonotype was picked up many times. The chain is built from TRBV11-2 and TRBJ2-7; D might be TRBD1 or TRBD2, each matching 5 bases. The length of the CDR3 is 13 residues. Germline V gives CDR1 SGHAT, CDR2 FQNNGV. Between the trimmed V and J ends, which lost 8 bases and 4 bases, there was a span of 15 bases. The CDR3 sequence is CASGALRGYEQYF. DNA of the CDR3: TGTGCCAGCGGGGCGCTGCGAGGGTACGAGCAGTACTTC.

CDR3 sequence (DNA): TGCAGCCGATCCCTAGCGGGACTCACAGATACGCAGTATTTT. It translates to CSRSLAGLTDTQYF. This chain connects TRBV20-1 to TRBJ2-3, with 9 bases fitting TRBD2. The CDR3 has 14 residues. Germline values: CDR1 DFQATT, CDR2 SNEGSKA (reference sequence).

This clonotype came up a few times. The chain employs TRBV12-3 or TRBV12-4 and TRBJ1-2; D gene uncertain. The ends were cut back, 3 bases at V and 0 bases at J, with 11 bases in the middle. The CDR3 consists of 15 residues. This chain's CDR3 is CASSLVGASNYGYTF. In DNA form, the CDR3 reads TGTGCCAGCAGTTTGGTAGGAGCCTCTAACTATGGCTACACCTTC.

The gene calls are TRBV10-3 and TRBJ2-3, with a weak D call TRBD2 (6 bases). In germline, CDR1 is ENHRY, CDR2 SYGVKD. Trimming removed 6 bases from V and 6 bases from J, with 19 bases in between. The CDR3 has 15 amino acids. DNA of the CDR3: TGTGCCATCAGCGATATAGCGGTCCCAGGGGATACGCAGTATTTT. Protein product: CAISDIAVPGDTQYF.

This chain uses TRBV20-1 with TRBJ2-5; no reliable D call. The CDR3 contains 14 residues. The germline V gene encodes CDR1 DFQATT and CDR2 SNEGSKA (reference sequence). CDR3 in DNA: TGCAGGACCCATGTGGGTCCTCGTGGAGAGACCCAGTACTTC. It specifies CRTHVGPRGETQYF.

This clonotype was detected a few times. The chain employs TRBV12-3 or TRBV12-4 and TRBJ2-7, with a tentative D call TRBD2 (5 bases). Between the trimmed V and J ends, which lost 6 bases and 6 bases, there was a span of 12 bases. The CDR3 has 12 amino acids. CDR3 coding DNA: TGTGCCAGCAGCCTAACTAGAGGCGAGCAGTACTTC. This encodes CASSLTRGEQYF.

Concerning this clonotype: One base away lies a much larger clone, so this may be a sequencing read error. V gene TRBV9 combines with J gene TRBJ2-3; 7 positions agree with TRBD1. In germline, CDR1 is SGDLS, CDR2 YYNGEE. This CDR3 comprises 15 residues. The V and J ends lost 4 bases and 0 bases, in that order; junction bases with no gene match: 5. CDR3 DNA: TGTGCCAGCAGCCTGGGACAGCCTAGCACAGATACGCAGTATTTT. This codes for CASSLGQPSTDTQYF.

V and J are TRBV28 and TRBJ1-3, with D perhaps TRBD1 (5 bases). The CDR3 contains 15 residues. Germline values: CDR1 MDHEN, CDR2 SYDVKM. V lost 11 bases and J lost 0, with 17 bases in between. The CDR3 loop reads CASVSDTSSGNTIYF. The CDR3 DNA reads as TGTGCCTCTGTATCGGACACGAGCTCTGGAAACACCATATATTTT.

This chain uses TRBV20-1 with TRBJ1-2; 9 bases fit TRBD1. Losses at the gene ends were 6 bases for V and 8 bases for J; bases not matched to a gene: 13. The CDR3 extends over 14 amino acids. Looked up from germline, CDR1 is DFQATT and CDR2 is SNEGSKA (reference sequence). CDR3 protein: CSAEVLGQGIGYTF. The DNA for the CDR3 is TGCAGTGCAGAGGTATTGGGACAGGGTATCGGCTACACCTTC.

In this sample, this clonotype turned up many times. V is TRBV12-3 or TRBV12-4 and J is TRBJ2-1; D gene uncertain. The CDR3 is 14 residues long. V shed 3 bases and J shed 15 bases, with 21 bases lying between them. DNA of the CDR3: TGTGCCAGCAGTTTGGCTCTTTGGTCTACCTCTCCGTTCTTC. It specifies CASSLALWSTSPFF.

The sample holds many counts of this clonotype. The J gene is TRBJ1-1, the V gene TRBV5-1; D gene unclear. This CDR3 is 13 amino acids long. Germline-derived CDR1 and CDR2 are SGHRS and YFSETQ. V lost 1 base, J lost 1 base, and 5 bases lay in between. CDR3 region: CASSLWENTEAFF. The CDR3 nucleotides read TGCGCCAGCAGCTTGTGGGAGAACACTGAAGCTTTCTTT. The variable domain in full, with the rest retrieved from reference TRBV5-1 and TRBJ1-1, is KAGVTQTPRYLIKTRGQQVTLSCSPISGHRSVSWYQQTPGQGLQFLFEYFSETQRNKGNFPGRFSGRQFSNSRSEMNVSTLELGDSALYLCASSLWENTEAFFGQGTRLTVV.

This clonotype was counted ten times or more. This chain links TRBV4-3 with TRBJ2-5; a possible D gene is TRBD2 (6 bases). V was pared by 4 bases and J by 3 bases, with 12 bases between. Germline CDR1 and CDR2: LGHNA and YSLEER. The CDR3 runs to 14 residues. CDR3 sequence (DNA): TGCGCCAGCAGCCTCGGGAGAACCAAAGAGACCCAGTACTTC. This codes for CASSLGRTKETQYF.

This clonotype was observed a handful of times. The rearrangement uses TRBV6-1 and TRBJ1-6; D call uncertain. Trimming cost V 4 bases and J 4 bases, with 8 bases left between them. This CDR3 spans 14 amino acids. Germline loops: CDR1 MNHNS, CDR2 SASEGT. The CDR3 sequence: CASSASGYNSPLHF. The CDR3 coding sequence is TGTGCCAGCAGTGCAAGTGGGTATAATTCACCCCTCCACTTT.